This T cell receptor beta chain was identified in a study of blood T cells in healthy people across ages. Study-level points and caveats: Observed TCR beta diversity per million T cells went down as age went up. This fall followed a roughly linear course with age.

This CDR3 comprises 12 residues. V lost 0 bases to trimming and J lost 9 bases, with 9 bases between them. Germline-derived CDR1 and CDR2 are GTSNPN and SVGIG (reference sequence). This clonotype was seen only a few times. What it binds is unknown. A second roughly 7 to 11 cycle PCR used barcoded and J-beta primers. Via MiXCR, TCRdb re-called the 5' RACE reads, giving one row per CDR3 protein. The sample includes 1.4 million to 1.5 million distinct CDR3 sequences, 40% to 50% seen only once; the top ten take 7% to 9%. The sequence came from a young woman in good health. The chain uses TRBV30 and TRBJ2-1; a possible D gene is TRBD2 (5 bases). The sample was blood. The CDR3 nucleotides are TGTGCCTGGAGTGTTGGAGGCGGTGAGCAGTTCTTC. Translation gives CAWSVGGGEQFF.